These T cell receptor beta chains were read from a single sample in a study of T-cell memory formation after mild COVID-19. Each CDR3 protein is one row after TCRdb ran MiXCR on the 5' RACE reads. The sample lists fewer than 350,000 distinct CDR3 sequences, approximately 14% occurring once. Sequenced sample: PBMCs or a T cell subset sorted from them (not recorded which). Receptors originate from a man between 18 and 35 years old who had mild COVID-19 (a few samples of this study predate the infection). Cell type and time point are not known. CDR3s leave out the opening cysteine and the closing phenylalanine or tryptophan. Clone sizes are given selectively: once, few, many, or a class where the clone is expanded.

CDR3: ASSVGTTEAF; size: NA; V: TRBV25-1; length: 10; J: TRBJ1-1
CDR3: ATEFAGELF; size: few; V: TRBV24-1; length: 9; J: TRBJ2-2
CDR3: ASSQRRGSGNTIY; size: few; V: TRBV12-3/TRBV12-4; length: 13; J: TRBJ1-3
CDR3: ASSYSLTGNTEAF; size: few; V: TRBV6-2/TRBV6-3; length: 13; J: TRBJ1-1
CDR3: ASSPRLAGRTGELF; size: many; V: TRBV7-2; length: 14; J: TRBJ2-2
CDR3: ASSVRQGDNADTQY; size: many; V: TRBV9; length: 14; J: TRBJ2-3
CDR3: SGEGSSGLGEQF; size: NA; V: TRBV29-1; length: 12; J: TRBJ2-1
CDR3: SAPKTGSTDTQY; size: NA; V: TRBV20-1; length: 12; J: TRBJ2-3
CDR3: ASSPLGEAF; size: NA; V: TRBV27; length: 9; J: TRBJ1-1
CDR3: ASSVQGAARETQY; size: NA; V: TRBV9; length: 13; J: TRBJ2-5
CDR3: ASRREVNTEAF; size: NA; V: TRBV12-3/TRBV12-4; length: 11; J: TRBJ1-1
CDR3: ASSVLAGGSSYNEQF; size: NA; V: TRBV6-4; length: 15; J: TRBJ2-1
CDR3: ASSLSVDGELF; size: few; V: TRBV12-3/TRBV12-4; length: 11; J: TRBJ2-2
CDR3: ASSLGTEMGGYT; size: few; V: TRBV7-2; length: 12; J: TRBJ1-2
CDR3: ASSFAGQDYGYT; size: few; V: TRBV12-3/TRBV12-4; length: 12; J: TRBJ1-2
CDR3: ASSVSRGQFQETQY; size: few; V: TRBV7-2; length: 14; J: TRBJ2-5
CDR3: SAPGQGANTGELF; size: few; V: TRBV20-1; length: 13; J: TRBJ2-2
CDR3: ASSSTTSYEQF; size: NA; V: TRBV7-9; length: 11; J: TRBJ2-1
CDR3: ASSLTGVKGGYT; size: few; V: TRBV6-5; length: 12; J: TRBJ1-2
CDR3: ASSLATPLSGNTIY; size: NA; V: TRBV7-2; length: 14; J: TRBJ1-3
CDR3: ASSWGAGAETQY; size: NA; V: TRBV7-9; length: 12; J: TRBJ2-5
CDR3: ASSHLDGYSGNTIY; size: NA; V: TRBV4-3; length: 14; J: TRBJ1-3